A single sample gave rise to the 7 T cell receptor beta chains below, sequenced in a study of blood T cell repertoires in COVID-19. Method: immunoSEQ multiplex PCR; TCRdb's copy keeps in-frame clones and lacks some. The sample records 200,000 or so clones, roughly 76% being singletons. Sequenced material: peripheral blood. The receptor set was obtained from an elderly woman with COVID-19, enrolled during active disease.

CDR3 nucleotide sequence: TGTGCCATCAGTGACCCCGTCGGACAGTCAAAATCTGGAAACACCATATATTTT. Translation: CAISDPVGQSKSGNTIYF. This chain joins TRBV10-3 and TRBJ1-3, with TRBD1 as a possible D gene (6 bases). V was pared by 3 bases and J by 1 base, with 19 bases between. CDR3 length: 18 residues. Germline V gene lookup returns CDR1 ENHRY and CDR2 SYGVKD.

The rearrangement joins TRBV10-3 to TRBJ2-1; 11 bases are a match to TRBD2. CDR3 length equals 15 residues. The junction had 0 bases not matched to a gene; V was cut back by 2 bases and J by 3 bases. Germline CDR1 and CDR2: ENHRY and SYGVKD. CDR3: CAISELAGGYNEQFF. The CDR3 DNA sequence: TGTGCCATCAGTGAGCTAGCGGGGGGCTACAATGAGCAGTTCTTC.

V is TRBV4-3 and J is TRBJ2-1; no clear D gene. This CDR3 comprises 14 residues. Germline-derived CDR1 and CDR2 are LGHNA and YSLEER. V gave up 4 bases and J gave up 3 bases, with 10 bases separating them. Here the CDR3 DNA reads TGCGCCAGCAGCCCCGAAGACTTCTACAATGAGCAGTTCTTC. Residues: CASSPEDFYNEQFF.

This chain connects TRBV7-9 to TRBJ1-3; 9 nucleotides align to TRBD1. J was trimmed by 2 bases and V by 5 bases; bases with no gene match: 1. CDR1 is SEHNR and CDR2 is FQNEAQ in the germline V gene (reference sequence). The CDR3 is made up of 14 amino acids. This CDR3 is CASSRDRAGNTIYF. The DNA of the CDR3 is TGTGCCAGCAGCCGGGACAGGGCTGGAAACACCATATATTTT.

The rearrangement uses TRBV5-1 and TRBJ2-3; tentative D call: TRBD2 (7 bases). This CDR3 contains 15 residues. Germline V lookup: CDR1 SGHRS, CDR2 YFSETQ. The V gene lost 3 bases and the J gene lost 2 bases, with 13 bases spanning the gap. The CDR3 DNA reads as TGCGCCAGCAGCTCAGCGGGACAAATCACAGATACGCAGTATTTT. It specifies CASSSAGQITDTQYF.

This clone occurred many times. This rearrangement joins TRBV5-1 to TRBJ2-7, with TRBD1 matching over 7 bases. The trim removed 0 bases at V and 4 bases at J, leaving 4 bases unmatched. CDR1 is SGHRS, CDR2 YFSETQ, per germline. This CDR3 is 14 amino acids long. The CDR3 spells CASSLGQGQYEQYF. The CDR3 DNA follows: TGCGCCAGCAGCTTGGGACAGGGTCAATACGAGCAGTACTTC.

The chain carries TRBV11-1 and TRBJ2-1, with D possibly TRBD2 on 5 matching bases. Germline CDR1 and CDR2: SGHAT and FQDESV (reference sequence). The V gene lost 5 bases and the J gene lost 0 bases, with 14 bases spanning the gap. CDR3 length: 16 amino acids. The CDR3 sequence: CASSAYGDSSYNEQFF. DNA of the CDR3: TGTGCCAGCAGCGCCTACGGGGATAGCTCCTACAATGAGCAGTTCTTC.